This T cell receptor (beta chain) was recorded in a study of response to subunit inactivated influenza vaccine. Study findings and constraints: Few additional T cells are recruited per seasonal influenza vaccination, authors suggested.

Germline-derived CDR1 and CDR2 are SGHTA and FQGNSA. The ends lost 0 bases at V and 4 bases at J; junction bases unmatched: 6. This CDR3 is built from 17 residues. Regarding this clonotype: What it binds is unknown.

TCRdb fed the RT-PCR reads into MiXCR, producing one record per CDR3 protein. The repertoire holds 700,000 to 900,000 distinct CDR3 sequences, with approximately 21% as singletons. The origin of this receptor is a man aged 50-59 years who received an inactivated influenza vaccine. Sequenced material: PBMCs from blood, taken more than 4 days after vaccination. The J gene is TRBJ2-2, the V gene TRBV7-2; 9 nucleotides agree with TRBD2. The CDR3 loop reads CASSLARGLAGTGELFF. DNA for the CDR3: TGTGCCAGCAGCTTAGCGCGGGGACTAGCAGGCACCGGGGAGCTGTTTTTT.